This paragraph covers one T cell receptor beta chain sequence. Its matching antigen is unknown. Relapses following autologous stem cell transplantation were seen in all patients, with brentuximab vedotin exposure varying. Thawed PBMCs underwent magnetic negative selection to obtain purified CD8+ T cells. The data belong to a study of PD-1 blockade in classical Hodgkin lymphoma. Study-wide points: Newly diagnosed patients were reported to exhibit reduced baseline TCR diversity relative to healthy donors. Patients starting nivolumab under 1 year after ASCT were excluded. It was CD4+ TCR diversity, not CD8+, that rose significantly by C4D1.

Looked up from germline, CDR1 is SGHVS and CDR2 is FNYEAQ. The CDR3 totals 17 residues. Losses at the gene ends were 5 bases for V and 4 bases for J; bases not matched to a gene: 13. Method: immunoSEQ multiplex PCR; TCRdb's copy keeps in-frame clones and lacks some. Of 25,000 to 30,000 clones listed, about 86% are singletons. The sequences come from CD8+ T cells from blood, collected at baseline. The chain carries TRBV7-6 and TRBJ2-1, with 8 bases that match TRBD2. This TCR derives from a human donor with classical Hodgkin lymphoma. The DNA for the CDR3 is TGTGCCAGCAGCAACAAGGTCGGAGCGGGGGTTTACAATGAGCAGTTCTTC. As protein: CASSNKVGAGVYNEQFF.